This T cell receptor (beta chain) stems from a study of blood T cell repertoires in COVID-19. Study-wide background: There were acute and convalescent COVID-19 samples, and they came from the United States, Italy and Spain. In each case, the material was cDNA or gDNA derived from T cells, B-cell-depleted T cells, or PBMCs.

The CDR3 consists of 19 residues. V trimming: 7 bases; J trimming: 1 base; junction bases outside the gene matches: 13. CDR1 SNHLY and CDR2 FYNNEI come from the germline V gene. In the original processing: Estimates of nucleated cell counts were drawn from the amplification of reference gene primers. Here immunoSEQ multiplex PCR was the method, and the copy in TCRdb shows in-frame clones only, minus some. That table supplies the V and J calls and clone size; D and trimming were determined from the DNA. This sample has 60,000 to 65,000 clones, with approximately 80% found just once. This receptor was taken from a man aged 55 to 70 with acute or convalescent COVID-19. The chain joins TRBV2 to TRBJ2-6, with TRBD2 identical over 10 bases. The sample comprised peripheral blood. The CDR3: CASKEGLAGVVSGANVLTF. In DNA form, the CDR3 reads TGTGCCAGCAAAGAGGGGCTAGCGGGAGTCGTGTCTGGGGCCAACGTCCTGACTTTC.